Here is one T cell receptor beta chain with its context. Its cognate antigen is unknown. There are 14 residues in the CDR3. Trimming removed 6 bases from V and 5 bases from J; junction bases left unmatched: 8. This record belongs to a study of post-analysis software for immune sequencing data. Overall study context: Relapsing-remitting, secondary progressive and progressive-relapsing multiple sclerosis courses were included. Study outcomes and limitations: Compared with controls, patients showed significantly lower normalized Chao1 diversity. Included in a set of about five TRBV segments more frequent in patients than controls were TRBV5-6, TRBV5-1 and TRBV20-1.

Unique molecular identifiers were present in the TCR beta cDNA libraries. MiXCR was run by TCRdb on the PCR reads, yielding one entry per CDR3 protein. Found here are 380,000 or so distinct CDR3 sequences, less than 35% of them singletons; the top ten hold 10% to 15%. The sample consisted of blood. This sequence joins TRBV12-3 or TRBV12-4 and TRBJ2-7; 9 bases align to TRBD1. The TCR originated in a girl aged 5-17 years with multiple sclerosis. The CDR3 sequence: CASRPGQGRNEQYF. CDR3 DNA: TGTGCCAGCAGGCCGGGACAGGGTCGGAACGAGCAGTACTTC.